This T cell receptor (beta chain) was observed in a study of shared clonotypes between healthy human individuals. Original processing notes: Owing to the provision of junction-only sequences devoid of quality scores by immunoSEQ, filtering differed. This table comes from immunoSEQ multiplex PCR, and its TCRdb copy is limited to in-frame clones, with some not included. V and J calls and clone size are as listed in that table; D and trimming were resolved from the DNA. The sample yields 2 million to 2.5 million clones, more than 80% seen once. Study-wide points: Limited genetic and exposure-history diversity came from having few donors. For naive CD4 cells, 4.5% to 6.5% of clonotypes were shared across a handful of donors. Among donors, sharing of clonotypes was expected to be affected by sequencing depth.

With regard to this clone: What it binds is not known.

The TCR comes from a man younger than 35 in good health. Some clones in this sample may be carry-over from other donors' samples. Sequencing used naive CD4+ T cells from PBMCs. Stated subset: CD45RA+ positively selected.

CDR3 residues: CASSIGRTWDYGYTF. CDR3 nucleotides: TGTGCCAGCAGCATCGGACGGACTTGGGACTATGGCTACACCTTC. The V call is TRBV9, the J call TRBJ1-2; D unresolved. The V gene's germline CDR1 is SGDLS and CDR2 YYNGEE. V lost 4 bases and J 3 bases, leaving 16 bases between the germline ends. The CDR3 covers 15 residues.